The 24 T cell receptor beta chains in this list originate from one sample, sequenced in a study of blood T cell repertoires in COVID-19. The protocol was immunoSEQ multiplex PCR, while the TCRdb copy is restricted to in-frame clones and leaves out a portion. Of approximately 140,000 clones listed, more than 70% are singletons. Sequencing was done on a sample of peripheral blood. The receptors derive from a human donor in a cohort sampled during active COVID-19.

CDR3 nucleotides: TGCGCCAGCAGCCAAGAAAGGGGGCTCGGAGGGGAGCTGTTTTTT. The encoded protein is CASSQERGLGGELFF. J is TRBJ2-2 and V is TRBV4-1, with 7 bases that match TRBD1. Unmatched junction bases numbered 6, after V lost 0 bases and J lost 8 bases. Germline lookup yields CDR1 MGHRA and CDR2 YSYEKL. The CDR3 consists of 15 residues.

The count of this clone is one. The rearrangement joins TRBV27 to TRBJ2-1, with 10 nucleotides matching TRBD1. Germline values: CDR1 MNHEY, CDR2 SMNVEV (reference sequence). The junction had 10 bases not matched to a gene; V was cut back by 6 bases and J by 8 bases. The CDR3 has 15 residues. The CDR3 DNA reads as TGTGCCAGCAGATATCGGGACAGGGGATTGGATGAGCAGTTCTTC. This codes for CASRYRDRGLDEQFF.

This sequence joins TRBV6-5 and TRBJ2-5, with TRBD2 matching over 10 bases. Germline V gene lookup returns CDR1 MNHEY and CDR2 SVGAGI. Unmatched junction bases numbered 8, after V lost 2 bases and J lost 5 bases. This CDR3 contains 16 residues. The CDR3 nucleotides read TGTGCCAGCAGTTACACACCACCGGGACTAGCGGAGACCCAGTACTTC. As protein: CASSYTPPGLAETQYF.

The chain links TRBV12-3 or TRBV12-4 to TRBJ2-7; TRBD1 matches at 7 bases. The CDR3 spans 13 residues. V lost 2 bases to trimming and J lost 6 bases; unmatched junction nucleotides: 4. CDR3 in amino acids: CASSLKTGREQYF. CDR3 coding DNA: TGTGCCAGCAGTTTAAAGACAGGGCGCGAGCAGTACTTC.

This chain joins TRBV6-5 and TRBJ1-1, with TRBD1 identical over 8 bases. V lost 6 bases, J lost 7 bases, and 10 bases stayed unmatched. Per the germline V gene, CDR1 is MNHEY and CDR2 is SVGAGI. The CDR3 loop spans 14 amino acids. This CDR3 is CASSLPDRALEAFF. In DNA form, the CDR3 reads TGTGCCAGCAGCCTCCCGGACAGGGCCCTTGAAGCTTTCTTT.

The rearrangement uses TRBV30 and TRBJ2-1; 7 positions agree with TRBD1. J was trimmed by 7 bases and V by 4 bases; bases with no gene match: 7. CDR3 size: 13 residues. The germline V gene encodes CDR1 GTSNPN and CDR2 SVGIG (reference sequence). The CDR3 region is CAWKRTGVNEQFF. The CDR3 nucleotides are TGTGCCTGGAAACGGACAGGTGTAAATGAGCAGTTCTTC.

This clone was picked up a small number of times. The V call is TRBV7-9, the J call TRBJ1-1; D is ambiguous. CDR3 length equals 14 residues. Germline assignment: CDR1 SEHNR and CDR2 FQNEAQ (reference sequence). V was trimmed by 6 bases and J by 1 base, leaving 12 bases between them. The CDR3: CASSLAPGNTEAFF. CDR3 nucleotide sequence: TGTGCCAGCAGTCTTGCCCCGGGGAACACTGAAGCTTTCTTT.

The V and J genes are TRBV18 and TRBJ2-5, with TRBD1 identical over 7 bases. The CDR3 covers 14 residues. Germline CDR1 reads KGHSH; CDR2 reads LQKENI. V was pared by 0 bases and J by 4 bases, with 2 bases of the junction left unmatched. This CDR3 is CASSPPTGIETQYF. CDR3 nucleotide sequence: TGTGCCAGCTCACCACCGACAGGGATAGAGACCCAGTACTTC.

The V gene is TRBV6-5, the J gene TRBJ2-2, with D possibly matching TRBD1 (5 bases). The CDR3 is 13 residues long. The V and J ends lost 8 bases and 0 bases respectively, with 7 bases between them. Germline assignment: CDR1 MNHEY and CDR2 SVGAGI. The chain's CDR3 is CASQGPNTGELFF. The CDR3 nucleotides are TGTGCCAGCCAGGGTCCGAACACCGGGGAGCTGTTTTTT.

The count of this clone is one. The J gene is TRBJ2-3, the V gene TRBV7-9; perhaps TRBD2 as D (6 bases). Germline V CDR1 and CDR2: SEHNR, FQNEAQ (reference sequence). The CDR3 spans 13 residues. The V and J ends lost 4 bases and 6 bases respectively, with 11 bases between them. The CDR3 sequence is CASSSGGMDTQYF. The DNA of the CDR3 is TGTGCCAGCAGCTCCGGCGGGATGGATACGCAGTATTTT.

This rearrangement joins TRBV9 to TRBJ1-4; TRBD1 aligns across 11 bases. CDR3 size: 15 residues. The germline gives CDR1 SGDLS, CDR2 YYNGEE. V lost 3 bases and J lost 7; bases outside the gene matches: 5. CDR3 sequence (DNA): TGTGCCAGCAGCGACGACGGGACAGGGGGTGAAAAACTGTTTTTT. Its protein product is CASSDDGTGGEKLFF.

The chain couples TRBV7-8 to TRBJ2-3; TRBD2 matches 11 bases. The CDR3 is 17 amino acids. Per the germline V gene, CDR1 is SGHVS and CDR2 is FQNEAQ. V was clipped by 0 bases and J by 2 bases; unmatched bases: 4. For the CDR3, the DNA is TGTGCCAGCAGCTTAGCTCTAGCGGGGGGCTCCACAGATACGCAGTATTTT. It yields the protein CASSLALAGGSTDTQYF.

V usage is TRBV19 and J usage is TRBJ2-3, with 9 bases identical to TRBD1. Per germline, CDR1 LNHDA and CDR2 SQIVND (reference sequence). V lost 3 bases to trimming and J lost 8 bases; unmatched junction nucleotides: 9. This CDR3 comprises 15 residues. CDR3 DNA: TGTGCCAGTAGTATCGCGGGACAGGGAAGGGTTACGCAGTATTTT. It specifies CASSIAGQGRVTQYF.

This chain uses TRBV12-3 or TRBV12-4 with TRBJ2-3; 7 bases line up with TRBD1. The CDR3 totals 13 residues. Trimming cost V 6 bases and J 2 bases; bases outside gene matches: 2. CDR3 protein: CASRQGITDTQYF. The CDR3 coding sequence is TGTGCCAGCAGACAGGGGATCACAGATACGCAGTATTTT.

CDR3 sequence reads: CARSCGLAGAPSSYNEQFF. The CDR3 nucleotides are TGTGCCAGAAGCTGTGGTCTAGCGGGGGCTCCGAGCTCCTACAATGAGCAGTTCTTC. The chain combines TRBV5-3 with TRBJ2-1, with 10 nucleotides matching TRBD2. TRBV5-3 is flagged as an ORF with uncertain function. Losses at the gene ends were 3 bases for V and 0 bases for J; bases not matched to a gene: 12. This CDR3 region has 19 residues.

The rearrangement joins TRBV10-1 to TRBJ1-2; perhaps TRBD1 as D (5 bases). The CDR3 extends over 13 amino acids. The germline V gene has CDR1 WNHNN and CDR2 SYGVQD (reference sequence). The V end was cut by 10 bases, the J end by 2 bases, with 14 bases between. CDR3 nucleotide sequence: TGCGCCACCCCGGGGGAGGGCAACTATGGCTACACCTTC. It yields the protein CATPGEGNYGYTF.

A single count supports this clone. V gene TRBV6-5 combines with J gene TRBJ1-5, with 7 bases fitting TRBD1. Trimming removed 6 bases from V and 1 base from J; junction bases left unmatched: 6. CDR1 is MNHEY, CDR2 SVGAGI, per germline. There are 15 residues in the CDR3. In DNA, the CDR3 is TGTGCCAGCAGGATTACAGGGGCGAGCAATCAGCCCCAGCATTTT. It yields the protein CASRITGASNQPQHF.

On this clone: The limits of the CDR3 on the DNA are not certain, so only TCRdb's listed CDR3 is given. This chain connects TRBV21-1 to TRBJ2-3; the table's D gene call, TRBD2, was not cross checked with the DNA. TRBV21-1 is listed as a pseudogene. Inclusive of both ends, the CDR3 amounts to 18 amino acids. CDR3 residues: CASSKVAGGSSRTDTQYF.

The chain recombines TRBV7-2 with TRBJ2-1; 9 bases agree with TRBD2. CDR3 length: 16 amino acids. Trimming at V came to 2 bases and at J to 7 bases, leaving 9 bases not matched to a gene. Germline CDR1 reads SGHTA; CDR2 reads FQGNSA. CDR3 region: CASSLWLGSGGNEQFF. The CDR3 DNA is TGTGCCAGCAGCTTATGGCTCGGTAGCGGGGGAAATGAGCAGTTCTTC.

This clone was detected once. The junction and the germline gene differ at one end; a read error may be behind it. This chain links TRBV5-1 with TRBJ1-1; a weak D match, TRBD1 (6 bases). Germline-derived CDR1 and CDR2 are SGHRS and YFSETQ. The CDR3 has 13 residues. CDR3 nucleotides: TGCGCCAGCACCTTGGACAGGAACACTGAAGCTTTCTTT. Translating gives CASTLDRNTEAFF.

CDR3 region: CASIGQGAGGNQPQHF. The CDR3 nucleotides are TGTGCCAGTATAGGACAGGGGGCAGGTGGCAATCAGCCCCAGCATTTT. V and J are TRBV19 and TRBJ1-5; 11 nucleotides align to TRBD1. Losses at the gene ends were 7 bases for V and 2 bases for J; bases not matched to a gene: 7. The CDR3 is 16 residues long. Germline-derived CDR1 and CDR2 are LNHDA and SQIVND (reference sequence).

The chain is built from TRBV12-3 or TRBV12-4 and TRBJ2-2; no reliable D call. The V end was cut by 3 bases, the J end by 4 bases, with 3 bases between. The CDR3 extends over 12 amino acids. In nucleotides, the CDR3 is TGTGCCAGCAGTTTTATCACCGGGGAGCTGTTTTTT. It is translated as CASSFITGELFF.

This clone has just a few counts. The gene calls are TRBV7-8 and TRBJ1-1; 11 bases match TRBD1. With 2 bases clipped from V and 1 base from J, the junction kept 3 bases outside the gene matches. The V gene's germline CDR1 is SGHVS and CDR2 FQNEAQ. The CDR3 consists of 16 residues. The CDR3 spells CASSLRDRGSNTEAFF. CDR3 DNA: TGTGCCAGCAGCTTACGGGACAGGGGGTCGAACACTGAAGCTTTCTTT.

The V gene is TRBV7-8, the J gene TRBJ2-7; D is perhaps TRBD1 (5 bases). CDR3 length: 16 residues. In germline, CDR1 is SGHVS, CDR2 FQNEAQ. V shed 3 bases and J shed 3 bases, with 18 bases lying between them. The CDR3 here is CASSFPRARPNYEQYF. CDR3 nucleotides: TGTGCCAGCAGCTTCCCCAGGGCCCGTCCCAACTACGAGCAGTACTTC.